The 3 T cell receptor beta chains below come from one sample, sequenced in a study of Graves' ophthalmopathy and Graves' hyperthyroidism. The TCR beta CDR3 regions underwent amplification from RNA transcripts. RT-PCR was first run with HTBI primers, then multiplex PCR in a second round. TCRdb reprocessed the multiplex PCR reads via MiXCR and lists one record per CDR3 protein. The table shows some 520,000 distinct CDR3 sequences, with roughly an eighth occurring only once. The sample consisted of blood. The origin of the receptors is a woman aged 25 to 45 with Graves' ophthalmopathy.

This clonotype was observed many times. This chain links TRBV29-1 with TRBJ1-1; 10 bases are shared with TRBD1. The CDR3 extends over 16 amino acids. V gave up 0 bases and J gave up 1 base; unmatched junction bases: 5. Germline V gene lookup returns CDR1 SQVTM and CDR2 ANQGSEA. The CDR3 loop reads CSVEEWGQGQNTEAFF. The CDR3 region has the DNA TGCAGCGTTGAAGAGTGGGGACAGGGGCAGAACACTGAAGCTTTCTTT.

This clonotype was recorded at least ten times. This chain links TRBV7-6 with TRBJ2-5, with D perhaps TRBD1 or TRBD2 (5 bases each). The germline CDR1 and CDR2 sequences are SGHVS and FNYEAQ. V was cut by 4 bases and J by 2 bases, with 11 bases left in between. There are 14 residues in the CDR3. As DNA, the CDR3 is TGTGCCAGCAGCTCTCGGGACGATCAAGAGACCCAGTACTTC. Residues: CASSSRDDQETQYF.

In this sample, this clonotype turned up many times. In DNA, the CDR3 is TGTGCCAGCAGTGACCCCGGACTAGCTTGGGAGCAGTACTTC. Protein: CASSDPGLAWEQYF. The chain uses TRBV2 and TRBJ2-7; 8 positions agree with TRBD2. This CDR3 region has 14 residues. The V and J ends lost 3 bases and 7 bases, in that order; junction bases with no gene match: 8. The germline V gene encodes CDR1 SNHLY and CDR2 FYNNEI.